This TCR beta chain was profiled in a study of blood T cell repertoires in COVID-19. The overall study: Acute and convalescent COVID-19 samples came from the United States, Italy and Spain. Sources were T cells, B-cell-depleted T cells, or PBMCs; the material itself was cDNA or gDNA.

The CDR3 is made up of 19 amino acids. V lost 1 base and J lost 4; bases outside the gene matches: 10. Germline V lookup: CDR1 LGHNA, CDR2 YNFKEQ. Followed longitudinally, the Seattle patients had been enrolled during active infection. As originally analysed: The assay estimated nucleated cells by amplifying reference gene primers. Method: immunoSEQ multiplex PCR; TCRdb's copy keeps in-frame clones and lacks some. Clone size and V and J calls were adopted from that table, with D and trimming inferred from the DNA. The sample yields 250,000 to 400,000 clones, about nine tenths seen once. This clone was picked up one time.

The sample consisted of peripheral blood. The genes are TRBV4-2 and TRBJ2-3, with 14 nucleotides matching TRBD2. The sequence derives from a woman aged 25 to 39 with COVID-19, enrolled during active disease. CDR3 amino acids: CASSQVPPTSGGAADTQYF. The CDR3 region has the DNA TGTGCCAGCAGCCAAGTTCCCCCGACTAGCGGGGGGGCGGCAGATACGCAGTATTTT.